This T cell receptor beta chain is from a study of cytomegalovirus exposure and HLA in healthy donors (dated by TCRdb to 2016 to 2017). The study in broad terms: An earlier analysis of fewer than 750 of the donors reported around 280 Gb of sequence data and 95 million to 120 million unique TCR beta sequences obtained from around 180 million T cells. Approximately 300 gigabases of sequencing data and around 85 million unique TCR sequences made up an early release that covered over 550 HLA-typed donors. The genetic ancestry cluster associated with self-reported Caucasian donors included over 80% of the roughly 360 genotyped donors. The aim of the study was to test whether cataloging public T cell receptors could identify signatures of past pathogen exposure. Using immunosequencing, the study profiled T cell repertoires from fewer than 850 subjects and related those repertoires to cytomegalovirus serostatus. A separate validation cohort of 100 to 150 different subjects was used in addition to the roughly 670-subject first cohort. The study combined high-throughput TCR immunosequencing, statistical association of individual TCRs with disease status, and machine learning to predict cytomegalovirus infection status. A later analysis re-examined previously published TCR beta repertoires from about 700 donors and added high-resolution HLA genotyping to investigate patterns of TCR occurrence. Rather than drawing on any new phenotypic data, the later analysis identified candidate immune exposures from TCR beta sequences and the way those sequences occurred across donors. An earlier analysis of around 540 of the donors applied high-throughput TCR beta sequencing to assess whether each TCR beta V gene segment acted as functional or pseudogenic. Alongside the repertoire data, information on donor age, sex, ethnicity and CMV serostatus was compiled. In a later genetic analysis, genome-wide SNP genotypes for 398 of the 666 donors were used, and that subset was treated as a discovery cohort. Every repertoire in the discovery cohort had been generated on one and the same sequencing platform. Class I and class II HLA loci were covered by the typing at four-digit resolution. Typing coverage varied by locus: roughly 629-630 donors for A, B, C, DRB1 and DQB1; approximately 500 for DQA1; 606 for DPA1; 450 to 480 for DPB1. Roughly 5 DR-DQ haplotypes were handled as single units for association and clustering because linkage in the cohort was strong. Among around 400 genotyped donors of the cohort, an average of roughly 230,000 unique TCR beta nucleotide sequences was sequenced per donor, of which about 19% were non-productive.

The library was prepared using the immunoSEQ multiplex PCR assay. For the multiplex PCR, a mixture combining 60 forward primers for TCR Vbeta segments and 13 reverse primers for TCR Jbeta segments was used. A multiplex PCR assay on genomic DNA amplified the CDR3 region of rearranged TCR beta genes. Amplified TCR beta libraries were sequenced as 87-base-pair reads on the Illumina HiSeq System. As for the original processing: A later analysis counted approximately 84 million unique TCR beta chains across the 666 repertoires, and approximately 11 million of these chains were shared by at least two donors. A nearest-neighbor algorithm error-corrected the raw reads and collapsed the reads into unique sequences, merging closely related sequences to remove PCR and sequencing errors. CDR3 sequences were aligned to IMGT reference sequences to assign V, D and J gene segments. For a sequence to be retained, a match of at least six nucleotides was required to both a V gene segment and a J gene segment. Rearrangements were classified as productive when the CDR3 lacked stop codons and remained in frame with V and J, and all other rearrangements were classified as non-productive. CDR3 was defined by IMGT convention, running from the second conserved V-encoded cysteine to the conserved J-encoded phenylalanine. The earlier analysis of some 550 of the donors excluded any sequence lacking an unambiguous match to a single V gene segment. An earlier analysis of under 750 of the donors called V segments functional above 56.7% productive rearrangements and segregating when the between-donor standard deviation exceeded 5%. To diagnose cytomegalovirus status from the catalog of TCR beta chain sequences, a statistical classification framework was built. A later analysis assigned V and J genes by comparing TCR nucleotide sequences with IMGT/GENE-DB human TR gene sequences. In a later analysis, CDR3 sequences and most-parsimonious VDJ recombination scenarios were assigned using the TCRdist pipeline. In a later analysis, every TCR beta chain was defined by the combination of its CDR3 amino acid sequence and its V-gene family, and reads without a unique V-gene family were dropped. To address suspected cross-contamination and a sequencing artifact, a later analysis removed around 600 highly shared, low-generation-probability nucleotide sequences. A later analysis calculated a clonal expansion index for each public chain from normalized within-repertoire ranks of inferred template counts. A later analysis computed generation probabilities with a VDJ recombination model fitted to out-of-frame rearrangements, and checked the results against IGoR. In a later analysis, hypergeometric tests were used to score TCR-TCR, TCR-HLA and TCR-CMV co-occurrence, with a repertoire-size bias correction applied to TCR pairs. A later analysis estimated false discovery rates by permuting HLA or CMV assignments 20 times. A later analysis grouped co-occurring TCRs with DBSCAN, adding TCRdist sequence similarity when clustering within HLA-allele-positive subsets. For co-occurrence clustering, repertoires with fewer than 30,000 or more than 120,000 public chains were excluded, along with about five repertoires with anomalous nucleotide sharing. TCRdb carries this immuneACCESS record with in-frame sequences only. Its versions omit some clonotypes, under half of them owing to an unresolved V gene in the studies checked, with the rest unexplained. V and J calls and clone size come straight from that table; D and trimming were deduced from the DNA. For this sample there are under 200,000 clones; around four fifths appear just once. Of the sample, 3.1% falls within the top ten clones.

The cohort consisted of some 670 healthy bone marrow donors. All cohort members were sampled while nominally healthy, although unrecorded immune exposures were likely present. The donor tested CMV seronegative, placing the donor among the 352 seronegative members of the cohort. Each donor provided a peripheral blood sample, and peripheral blood mononuclear cells were used for TCR beta sequencing. The Qiagen DNeasy Blood Extraction Kit was used to extract genomic DNA from the blood cell samples. About this clone: Its antigen is still unknown. Per-base qualities were not stored, and no clone one base away is much larger.

What the authors observed across the whole study: According to a later analysis, parvovirus B19, influenza, CMV and Epstein-Barr virus appeared linked to several top co-occurrence clusters. Because counts were too low, about 15 rarely observed V segments, including chromosome 9 orphons, were left out of the earlier analysis of 587 of the donors. Correlated functional status among segregating V segments might reflect linkage disequilibrium, but an unknown experimental factor could not be ruled out. In vitro tests confirmed that a few of the cytomegalovirus-associated TCR beta chains recognize cytomegalovirus antigens. A later analysis found that most CMV-associated TCR beta chains appeared HLA-restricted, with HLA associations seemingly driven largely by CMV exposure. A later analysis associated some 17,000 TCR beta sequences with specific HLA alleles at a false discovery rate of 0.05. In a later analysis, HLA-associated TCR beta chains were found to be more clonally expanded and to have lower generation probabilities than equally common non-associated chains. Because HLA typing was missing for some donors at each locus, association tests included only the typed subset. According to a later analysis, TCR association rates differed among HLA loci, with DRB1 alleles showing the most associated TCRs and HLA-C alleles showing the fewest. The cohort was sequenced for TCR beta chains only, and without alpha or paired-chain data the features that could be detected were limited. Sequencing depth was assumed to be roughly uniform across donors in the presence/absence analyses, though that assumption may not hold. Some IMGT-functional V segments, including TRBV6-2 and TRBV6-3, could not be told apart with the 87-base-pair reads, so those segments were excluded. The classifier was reported to diagnose cytomegalovirus status with high specificity and sensitivity in both the original and validation cohorts. Broadly in line with IMGT annotations, most TCR beta V segments showed up in productive rearrangements about 87% or about 30% of the time in an earlier analysis of 450 to 600 of the donors. A further reported finding was that TCR beta sequences accurately predicted the HLA-A and HLA-B alleles for most subjects in the first cohort. Assigning TCR associations to individual alleles was difficult when HLA alleles, especially DR and DQ, strongly co-occurred. A cluster of highly shared sequence variants was judged likely to represent a technical artifact of the sequencing pipeline. A total of roughly 160 TCR beta chains were listed by the study as associated with cytomegalovirus. V-gene and J-gene trimming of TCR beta chains was associated with a missense DCLRE1C variant in a later genetic analysis, and the association was replicated in an independent cohort. For the cohort, immune exposure information was limited to CMV serostatus. It was suggested by the authors that the approach could potentially be generalized to other disease states and immunological phenotypes. Most TCR sequences were seen in very few donors, while some public TCRs were found in many individuals. According to a later genetic analysis, donors in an Asian-associated ancestry cluster had fewer N-insertions in productive TCRs than the approximately 630-donor mean.

The CDR3, cysteine through phenylalanine, is 14 amino acids long. Only the CDR3 DNA stays, 42 bases, in frame from base 1. Taken from the germline V gene, the CDR1 and CDR2 loops are SGHVS and FNYEAQ. Unmatched junction bases come to 8, with V trimmed by 5 bases and J by 9 bases. The V and J segments used are TRBV7-6 and TRBJ1-4, with TRBD1 matching 8 junction bases. The sequencing input was PBMCs. This receptor was obtained from a female donor in good health and CMV-seronegative. The CDR3 region: CASSPGGPNKKLFF. The base sequence is TGTGCCAGCAGCCCAGGGGGCCCGAATAAAAAACTGTTTTTT.